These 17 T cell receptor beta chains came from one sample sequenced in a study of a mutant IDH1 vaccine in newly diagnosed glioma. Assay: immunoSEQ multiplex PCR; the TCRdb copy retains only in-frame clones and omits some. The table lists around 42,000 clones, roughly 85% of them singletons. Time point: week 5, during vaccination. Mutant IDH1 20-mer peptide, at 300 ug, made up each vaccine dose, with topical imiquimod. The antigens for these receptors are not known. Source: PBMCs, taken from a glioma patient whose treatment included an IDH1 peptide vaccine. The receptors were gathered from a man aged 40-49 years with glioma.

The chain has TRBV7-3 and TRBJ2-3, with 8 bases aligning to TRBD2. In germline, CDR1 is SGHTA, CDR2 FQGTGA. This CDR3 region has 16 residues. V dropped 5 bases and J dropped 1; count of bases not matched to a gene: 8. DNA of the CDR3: TGTGCCAGCAGCATCGGAGTAGCGGGACGCACAGATACGCAGTATTTT. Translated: CASSIGVAGRTDTQYF.

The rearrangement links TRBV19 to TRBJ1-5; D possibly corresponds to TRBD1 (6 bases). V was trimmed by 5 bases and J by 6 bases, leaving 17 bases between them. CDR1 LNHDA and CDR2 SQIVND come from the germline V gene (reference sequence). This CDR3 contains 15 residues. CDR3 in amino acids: CASSEGHRDGQPQHF. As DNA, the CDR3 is TGTGCCAGTAGTGAGGGACACCGGGACGGTCAGCCCCAGCATTTT.

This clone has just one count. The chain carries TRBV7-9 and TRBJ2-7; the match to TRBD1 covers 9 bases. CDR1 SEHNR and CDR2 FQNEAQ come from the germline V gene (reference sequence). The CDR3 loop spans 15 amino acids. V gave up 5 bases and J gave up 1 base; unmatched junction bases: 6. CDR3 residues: CASSPGQGQSYEQYF. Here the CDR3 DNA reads TGTGCCAGCAGCCCCGGACAGGGGCAGTCCTACGAGCAGTACTTC.

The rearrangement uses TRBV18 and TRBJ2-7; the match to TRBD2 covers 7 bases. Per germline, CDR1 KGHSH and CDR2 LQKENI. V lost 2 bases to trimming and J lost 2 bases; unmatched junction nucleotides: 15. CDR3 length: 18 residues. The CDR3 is CASSPGVEVGGRAYEQYF. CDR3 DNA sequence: TGTGCCAGCTCACCAGGGGTCGAGGTGGGCGGGAGAGCCTACGAGCAGTACTTC.

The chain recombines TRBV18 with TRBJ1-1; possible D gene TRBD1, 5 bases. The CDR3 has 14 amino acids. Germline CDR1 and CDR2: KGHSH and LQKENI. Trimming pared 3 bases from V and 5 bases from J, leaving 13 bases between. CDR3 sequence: CASSPGQGGTEAFF. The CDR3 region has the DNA TGTGCCAGCTCACCGGGCCAGGGTGGAACTGAAGCTTTCTTT.

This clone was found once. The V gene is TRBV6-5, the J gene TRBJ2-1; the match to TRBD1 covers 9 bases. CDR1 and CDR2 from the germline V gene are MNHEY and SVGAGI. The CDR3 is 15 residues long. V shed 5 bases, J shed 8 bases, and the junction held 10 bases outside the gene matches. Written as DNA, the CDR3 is TGTGCCAGCAGTAGGACAGGGGATGGCTTCTATGAGCAGTTCTTC. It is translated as CASSRTGDGFYEQFF.

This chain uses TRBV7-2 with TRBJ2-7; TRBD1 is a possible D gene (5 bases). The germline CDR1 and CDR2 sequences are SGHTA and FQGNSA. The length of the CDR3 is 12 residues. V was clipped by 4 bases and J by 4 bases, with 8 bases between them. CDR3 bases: TGTGCCAGCAGCTCCCAGGGTTACGAGCAGTACTTC. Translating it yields CASSSQGYEQYF.

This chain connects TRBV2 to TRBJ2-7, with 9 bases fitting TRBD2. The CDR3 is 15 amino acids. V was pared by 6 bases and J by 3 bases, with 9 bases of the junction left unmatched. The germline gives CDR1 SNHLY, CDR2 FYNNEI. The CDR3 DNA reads TGTGCCAGCAGCGGGGCTAGCGGGAATTACTACGAGCAGTACTTC. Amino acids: CASSGASGNYYEQYF.

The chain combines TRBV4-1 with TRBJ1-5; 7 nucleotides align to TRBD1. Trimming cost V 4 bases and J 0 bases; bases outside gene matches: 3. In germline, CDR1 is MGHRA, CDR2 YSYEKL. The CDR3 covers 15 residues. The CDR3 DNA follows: TGCGCCAGCAGCCGGGGACAGTATAGCAATCAGCCCCAGCATTTT. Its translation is CASSRGQYSNQPQHF.

CDR3 sequence reads: CASSPGLAGDTQYF. The CDR3 nucleotides read TGTGCCAGCAGCCCGGGACTAGCGGGTGATACGCAGTATTTT. The chain joins TRBV13 to TRBJ2-3; 12 nucleotides match TRBD2. CDR1 and CDR2 from the germline V gene are PRHDT and FYEKMQ (reference sequence). This CDR3 has 14 amino acids. V gave up 5 bases and J gave up 6 bases; unmatched junction bases: 3.

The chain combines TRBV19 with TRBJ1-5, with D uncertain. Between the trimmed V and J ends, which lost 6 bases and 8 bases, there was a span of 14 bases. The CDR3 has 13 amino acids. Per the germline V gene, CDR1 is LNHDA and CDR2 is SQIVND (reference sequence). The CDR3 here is CASRLGTREPQHF. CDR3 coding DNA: TGTGCCAGTAGGCTGGGCACCCGAGAGCCCCAGCATTTT.

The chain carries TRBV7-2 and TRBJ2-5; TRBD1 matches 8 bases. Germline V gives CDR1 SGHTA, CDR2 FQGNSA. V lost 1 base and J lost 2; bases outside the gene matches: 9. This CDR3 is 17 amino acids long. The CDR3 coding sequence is TGTGCCAGCAGCTTAGTGGCCGGGACAGGACAACAAGAGACCCAGTACTTC. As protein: CASSLVAGTGQQETQYF.

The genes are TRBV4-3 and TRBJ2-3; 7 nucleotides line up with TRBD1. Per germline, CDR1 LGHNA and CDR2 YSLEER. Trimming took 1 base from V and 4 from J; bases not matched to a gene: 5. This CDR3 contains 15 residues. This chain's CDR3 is CASSQGNRGSDTQYF. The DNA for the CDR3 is TGCGCCAGCAGCCAAGGGAACAGGGGTTCAGATACGCAGTATTTT.

CDR3 amino acids: CASSEPGTLTGYTF. The CDR3 DNA reads TGTGCCAGCAGTGAGCCCGGTACTCTGACGGGCTACACCTTC. The chain has TRBV25-1 and TRBJ1-2; D is uncertain. V gave up 3 bases and J gave up 8 bases, with 16 bases separating them. The CDR3 extends over 14 amino acids. Germline V gene sequence: CDR1 MGHDK, CDR2 SYGVNS.

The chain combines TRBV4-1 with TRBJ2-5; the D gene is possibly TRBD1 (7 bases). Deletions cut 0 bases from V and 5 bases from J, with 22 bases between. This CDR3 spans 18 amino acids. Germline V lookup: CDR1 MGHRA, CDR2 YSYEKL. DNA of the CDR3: TGCGCCAGCAGCCAAGAAAGGGTGGAGGGGGCGGTTCGGGAGACCCAGTACTTC. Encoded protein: CASSQERVEGAVRETQYF.

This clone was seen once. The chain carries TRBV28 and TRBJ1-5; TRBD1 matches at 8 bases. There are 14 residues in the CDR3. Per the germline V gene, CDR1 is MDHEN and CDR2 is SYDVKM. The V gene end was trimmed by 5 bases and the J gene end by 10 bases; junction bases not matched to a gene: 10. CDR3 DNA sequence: TGTGCCAGCAGTATCACGACAGGGGTTGGACCCCAGCATTTT. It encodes CASSITTGVGPQHF.

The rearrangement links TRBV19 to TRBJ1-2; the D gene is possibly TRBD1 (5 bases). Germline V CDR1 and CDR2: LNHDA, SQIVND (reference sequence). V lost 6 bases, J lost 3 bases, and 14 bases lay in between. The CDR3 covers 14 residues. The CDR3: CASRPVGTHYGYTF. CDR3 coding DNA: TGTGCCAGTAGGCCCGTGGGGACCCACTATGGCTACACCTTC.